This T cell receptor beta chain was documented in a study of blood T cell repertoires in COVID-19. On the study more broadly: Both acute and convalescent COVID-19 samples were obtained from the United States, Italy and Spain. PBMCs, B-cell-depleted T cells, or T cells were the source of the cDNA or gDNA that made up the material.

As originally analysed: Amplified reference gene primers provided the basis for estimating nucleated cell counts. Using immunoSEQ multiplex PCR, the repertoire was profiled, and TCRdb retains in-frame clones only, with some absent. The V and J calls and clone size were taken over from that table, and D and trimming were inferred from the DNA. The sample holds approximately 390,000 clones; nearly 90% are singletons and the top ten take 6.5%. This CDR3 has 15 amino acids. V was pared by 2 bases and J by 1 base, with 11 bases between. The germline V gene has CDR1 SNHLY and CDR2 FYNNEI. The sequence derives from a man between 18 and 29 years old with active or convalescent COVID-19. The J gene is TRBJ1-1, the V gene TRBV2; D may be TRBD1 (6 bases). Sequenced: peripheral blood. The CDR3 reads CASSELRGQNTEAFF. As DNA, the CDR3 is TGTGCCAGCAGTGAACTCAGGGGCCAGAACACTGAAGCTTTCTTT.